Listed below are T cell receptor beta chains from one sample, sequenced in a study of T cell changes during pregnancy in multiple sclerosis. Repertoires were generated with immunoSEQ multiplex PCR, while TCRdb's copy carries only in-frame clones and drops some. The sample carries around 63,000 clones, around 91% recorded once. The sample in question was peripheral blood, obtained after pregnancy. The receptors derive from a female donor in good health, enrolled as a control in a pregnancy study. Each CDR3 is given with its conserved first and last residue. The D gene is left open where the match is weak. The size entry is marked missing in some rows and otherwise reads once, few, many or a size class.

d_gene	j_gene	v_gene	abundance	CDR3nt	CDR3aa
TRBD1	TRBJ1-2	TRBV6-5	once	TGTGCCAGCAGTCCCCGGACAGGAGACTATGGCTACACCTTC	CASSPRTGDYGYTF
NA	TRBJ1-1	TRBV9	NA	TGTGCCAGCAGCGTAGGCGGGACGGGGAACACTGAAGCTTTCTTT	CASSVGGTGNTEAFF
TRBD1	TRBJ1-5	TRBV25-1	NA	TGTGCCAGCAGTCAGACAGGGACCTATCAGCCCCAGCATTTT	CASSQTGTYQPQHF
NA	TRBJ2-5	TRBV13	NA	TGTGCCAGCAGCCATCGGAGCTCCGGAGAGACCCAGTACTTC	CASSHRSSGETQYF
NA	TRBJ2-5	TRBV5-5	NA	TGTGCCAGCAGCTTGCGGATGAGGGAAGAGACCCAGTACTTC	CASSLRMREETQYF
NA	TRBJ1-2	TRBV9	few	TGTGCCAGCAGCGTCAGTAGCGACTATGGCTACACCTTC	CASSVSSDYGYTF
TRBD1	TRBJ1-6	TRBV19	NA	TGTGCCAGTAGTATATTCGGCGACAGGGGGGATTCACCCCTCCACTTT	CASSIFGDRGDSPLHF
NA	TRBJ1-2	TRBV27	NA	TGTGCCCTACTTGCGGGGGGGGACTATGGCTACACCTTC	CALLAGGDYGYTF
NA	TRBJ2-2	TRBV7-2	NA	TGTGCCAGCAGCTTATATAACACCGGGGAGCTGTTTTTT	CASSLYNTGELFF
TRBD1	TRBJ1-2	TRBV5-6	NA	TGTGCCAGCAGCTCGACAGGGAGGAGTATATACACCTTC	CASSSTGRSIYTF
TRBD2	TRBJ2-7	TRBV14	NA	TGTGCCAGCAGCTGGCAGACTAGCGGACGTTACGAGCAGTACTTC	CASSWQTSGRYEQYF
NA	TRBJ2-3	TRBV2	NA	TGTGCCAGCATAGCAGGGGTCCCCACAGATACGCAGTATTTT	CASIAGVPTDTQYF
NA	TRBJ2-7	TRBV5-6	NA	TGTGCCAGCAGCATGACAGGACCCTACGAGCAGTACTTC	CASSMTGPYEQYF
TRBD1	TRBJ1-2	TRBV2	few	TGTGCCAGCAGCCCAGACAGGGGTCCTAACTATGGCTACACCTTC	CASSPDRGPNYGYTF
TRBD1	TRBJ1-1	TRBV5-4	once	TGTGCCAGCAGCTCAGGGGGCCACGTTCGGACTGAAGCTTTCTTT	CASSSGGHVRTEAFF
NA	TRBJ2-7	TRBV20-1	NA	TGCAGTGCCACGGACGGGGACGAGCAGTACTTC	CSATDGDEQYF
TRBD1	TRBJ2-6	TRBV7-9	NA	TGTGCCAGCAGCTCGCTACAGGGGATAAACTCTGGGGCCAACGTCCTGACTTTC	CASSSLQGINSGANVLTF
NA	TRBJ1-2	TRBV4-2	NA	TGTGCCAGCAGCCAAGAAACCCTAAGGGGGGGGAACCCCTATGGCTACACCTTC	CASSQETLRGGNPYGYTF
TRBD2	TRBJ2-5	TRBV7-2	NA	TGTGCCAGCAGCTTGGGCGGGGGGAGTGAAGAGACCCAGTACTTC	CASSLGGGSEETQYF
TRBD1	TRBJ1-1	TRBV9	few	TGTGCCAGCAGCGTAGGACGGGACAGGGGGCTGAGCACTGAAGCTTTCTTT	CASSVGRDRGLSTEAFF
TRBD1	TRBJ1-2	TRBV10-3	NA	TGTGCCATCAGTGAATTTACAGGGGGCGAGGGCTACACCTTC	CAISEFTGGEGYTF